The clone carrying this T cell receptor (beta chain) occurred a few times. Its antigen remains unidentified. At one end, the junction sequence differs from germline, possibly due to a read error. The data were taken from a study of identical twins. Broader study findings: Models predicted less out-of-frame TCR alpha sharing in monozygotic twins than was found. One should note that invariant MAIT and iNKT cells could partly confound zero-insertion analyses. In drawing conclusions, the study used cross-sectional statistical analysis and did not follow the same donors.

TCRdb itself ran the 5' RACE reads through MiXCR, one entry per CDR3 protein. The table lists about 100,000 distinct CDR3 sequences, 5.9% of them singletons. Germline assignment: CDR1 MNHEY and CDR2 SMNVEV (reference sequence). The CDR3 runs to 13 residues. The clonotype comes from a woman aged 45-65 years in good health. Sequencing used memory T cells sorted from blood. This chain joins TRBV27 and TRBJ2-7, with a weak D call TRBD1 (5 bases). The CDR3 here is CACSLQVSYEQYF. The CDR3 DNA reads as TGTGCCTGCAGTTTACAGGTCTCCTACGAGCAGTACTTC.